This T cell receptor beta chain is from a study of cytomegalovirus exposure and HLA in healthy donors. Study outcomes and limitations: When the data were analyzed later, several of the most significant clusters appeared to be linked to common viral pathogens. DRB1 showed the most TCR associations and HLA-C the fewest in a later analysis, as rates varied by HLA locus.

Use of 60 Vbeta and 13 Jbeta primers characterized the PCR. The table came from immunoSEQ multiplex PCR; TCRdb's copy has only in-frame clones and leaves some out. The ten most abundant clones cover roughly 15% of a sample with around 65,000 clones. In regard to this clone: Its cognate antigen is unknown.

The specimen was PBMCs. The TCR was taken from a boy aged 5-17 years in good health and CMV-seronegative.

Here the CDR3 DNA reads TGCGCCAGCAGCTTGGGTAACGCAGGGAGGACTGAAGCTTTCTTT. It specifies CASSLGNAGRTEAFF. V and J are TRBV5-1 and TRBJ1-1; tentative D call: TRBD1 (5 bases). The CDR3 length is 15 residues. The V gene's germline CDR1 is SGHRS and CDR2 YFSETQ. The ends were cut back, 0 bases at V and 5 bases at J, with 14 bases in the middle.